The source of this T cell receptor (beta chain) is a study of CD8 T cells in ankylosing spondylitis. General observations from the study: Blood from ankylosing spondylitis patients appeared to carry a characteristic roughly eight-variant TCR beta motif. The disease-linked clones had a CD8+ phenotype and low blood frequencies.

As for this clonotype: Its antigen remains unidentified.

Quantitative 5'-RACE with molecular barcodes was used to make the TCR beta libraries. Each CDR3 protein gets one entry after TCRdb re-called the 5' RACE reads with MiXCR. Seen here are around 450,000 distinct CDR3 sequences, roughly 27% observed once, and the top ten hold approximately 1%. Trimming left V 6 bases short and J 0 bases short, with 8 bases between. This CDR3 is 13 amino acids long. Germline V gene data show CDR1 as DFQATT and CDR2 as SNEGSKA (reference sequence). The chain combines TRBV20-1 with TRBJ1-4; no definite D call. This TCR came from a male donor with ankylosing spondylitis. The sequenced sample consisted of blood, either unsorted or a sorted T cell fraction (not recorded which). In nucleotides, the CDR3 is TGCAGTGCCCCCAGCGCAACTAATGAAAAACTGTTTTTT. Translation gives CSAPSATNEKLFF.